The sequence of this T cell receptor beta chain was determined in a study of brain T cells in children with intractable seizures (dated by TCRdb to about 2021). Study-level background: Resected brain tissue from 50 to 55 pediatric epilepsy surgery cases was initially screened for immune gene transcripts with a NanoString immunology panel. Eight of the 12 selected surgery cases also had pre-surgery blood sequenced, which left four cases with brain tissue only. The study at large found these results: Because sequencing depth was different between pre-surgery and post-surgery blood, clones absent from the pre-surgery sample may reflect undersampling. Viral specificity was inferred solely from CDR3 sequence similarity, and the HCMV serostatus of the patients was not known.

The immunoSEQ assay was applied to genomic DNA to generate the TCR beta chain sequences. The original pipeline was this. CDR3 sequences not starting with the conserved framework cysteine at position 104 were manually removed. To get clonality, the normalized Shannon's Diversity Index was subtracted from one, giving values from 0 (maximal diversity) to 1 (oligoclonal). Chi-squared comparison-of-proportions tests assessed whether the same CDR3 differed in frequency between samples, such as brain versus blood. Public clonotypes were identified through searches of immuneACCESS, and similarity to known antiviral clonotypes was evaluated with the VDJdb browser. TCRdb provides this immuneACCESS table in a form limited to in-frame rearrangements. Some clones are lacking; in checked studies, under half of them reflect an unresolved V gene, and why the rest are absent is not known. That table supplies the V and J calls and clone size; D and trimming were determined from the DNA. The sample records 340,000 or so clones, about 93% of which are singletons. Roughly 5.7% of the sample is in the top ten clones.

A word on this clone: Its recognized antigen is unknown. No much larger clone exists at a distance of one base, and base qualities are not known.

Trimming accounts for 2 bases at V and 5 bases at J, while the number of junction bases matched to no gene is 3. Its CDR3 holds 13 amino acids, cysteine through phenylalanine. Here the CDR3 DNA is all that survives: 39 bases in frame from base 1. Based on the germline V gene (reference sequence), the CDR1 and CDR2 sequences are GTSNPN and SVGIG. The time point label, read with the paper, signifies: blood from clinic visit 5 months post-surgery; TSC patient then seizure free. The surgery cases with the highest brain T cell transcript signatures were chosen for TCR beta chain sequencing of brain tissue, and also of blood when blood was available. Before surgery, patients had received at least one anti-epileptic drug. TCR-sequenced patients were children with drug-resistant epilepsy due to tuberous sclerosis complex, focal cortical dysplasia, Rasmussen encephalitis or hemimegalencephaly. Bulk genomic DNA was isolated from unsorted brain tissue and whole blood using the Monarch genomic DNA purification kit.

The receptor chain draws on TRBV30 and TRBJ2-7, with 10 junctional bases fitting TRBD1. The specimen comprised peripheral blood, sampled 4 to 5 months after surgery. This receptor was taken from a boy less than two years old with tuberous sclerosis and intractable seizures. The DNA sequence is TGTGCCTGGAGTTGGACAGGGGGGCACGAGCAGTACTTC. It translates as CAWSWTGGHEQYF.